This TCR beta chain was sequenced in a study of blood T cell repertoires in COVID-19. At the level of the study: T cells, B-cell-depleted T cells, or PBMCs supplied cDNA or gDNA.

Per the original data handling: Quantification of nucleated cells was approximated via reference gene primer amplification. The method was immunoSEQ multiplex PCR; TCRdb's version includes in-frame clones alone and lacks a portion of them. That table furnishes V, J and clone size, whereas the DNA furnished D and trimming. The repertoire consists of fewer than 90,000 clones, with about four fifths occurring once and the leading ten covering approximately 10%. V lost 0 bases, J lost 0 bases, and 5 bases lay in between. The CDR3 covers 14 residues. In germline, CDR1 is MNHEY, CDR2 SMNVEV (reference sequence).

V usage is TRBV27 and J usage is TRBJ1-1, with D uncertain. The receptor's source is a man in his fifties with acute or convalescent COVID-19. Sequencing was done on a sample of peripheral blood. The CDR3 here is CASSLSIMNTEAFF. CDR3 coding DNA: TGTGCCAGCAGTTTATCAATAATGAACACTGAAGCTTTCTTT.